The T cell receptor (beta chain) under discussion was sequenced for a study of blood T cells in healthy people across ages. Peripheral blood, roughly 9.3 milliliters per donor, was collected. Extraction yielded at least 5.5 micrograms of total RNA per sample. For the second PCR, which ran for roughly 6 to 11 cycles, a sample-barcoded 5' primer and a J-beta primer mix were used. TCRdb called the 5' RACE reads again in MiXCR, with one record for every CDR3 protein. The sample holds more than 900,000 distinct CDR3 sequences, around 27% seen once. This CDR3 spans 14 amino acids. Germline-derived CDR1 and CDR2 are MNHEY and SMNVEV (reference sequence). V dropped 8 bases and J dropped 2; count of bases not matched to a gene: 7. This clonotype has only a few counts. These data also formed part of another study, on T cells of mothers and their children.

The chain is built from TRBV27 and TRBJ2-7; 9 positions match TRBD1. This clonotype originated in a girl aged 2-10 years in good health. The source material was blood. The CDR3 bases are TGTGCCAGCCGGGCCGGGACAGGGACCTACGAGCAGTACTTC. Encoded protein: CASRAGTGTYEQYF.